The rows below give T cell receptor beta chains drawn from one sample of a study of cytomegalovirus exposure and HLA in healthy donors. Libraries were prepared by immunoSEQ multiplex PCR; TCRdb keeps only in-frame clonotypes and omits some of them. The sample lists roughly 96,000 clones, around 74% occurring once. The source material was PBMCs. All receptors come from a female donor in good health and CMV-seropositive. The CDR3 runs from the conserved cysteine through the conserved F or W. Each record gives: D gene, J gene, V gene, clone size, CDR3 DNA, CDR3 protein. D genes are given only for firm matches. Size is omitted from some rows. Given values are once, few, many or a class for expanded clones.

>.|TRBJ1-5|TRBV6-1|.
TGTGCCAGCAGCGGAGTGAGGCAAGAAACGGAGCCCCAGCATTTT
CASSGVRQETEPQHF
>.|TRBJ1-2|TRBV7-2|.
TGTGCCAGCAGCTTAGGGGGCTGGAGCGCCGTAGGGGGCTACACCTTC
CASSLGGWSAVGGYTF
>TRBD1|TRBJ2-3|TRBV5-1|.
TGCGCCAGCAGCCCCCGGACAGGGGCACAGTATTTT
CASSPRTGAQYF
>TRBD1|TRBJ2-3|TRBV29-1|.
TGCAGCGTTGTTGCGACAGGGAAGGCCACAGATACGCAGTATTTT
CSVVATGKATDTQYF
>TRBD2|TRBJ2-1|TRBV11-2|.
TGTGCCAGCAGCTTAGAGCTAGCGGATTACAATGAGCAGTTCTTC
CASSLELADYNEQFF
>.|TRBJ2-2|TRBV7-3|.
TGTGCCAGCAGCAGACAGCAGAACACCGGGGAGCTGTTTTTT
CASSRQQNTGELFF
>TRBD1|TRBJ2-3|TRBV7-2|.
TGTGCCAGCAGCTTAGTCCCCCCTAGACAGGGCTTGACGACAGATACGCAGTATTTT
CASSLVPPRQGLTTDTQYF
>.|TRBJ1-5|TRBV30|.
TGTGCCTGGAGTGTAGCGCTCAGGGCTCAGCCCCAGCATTTT
CAWSVALRAQPQHF
>.|TRBJ2-5|TRBV7-2|few
TGTGCCAGCAGCTTAGGATTTACACCGGGGGTACGGGAGACCCAGTACTTC
CASSLGFTPGVRETQYF
>.|TRBJ1-1|TRBV2|.
TGTGCCAGCAGCCGGGAGGCAGTCTTGAACACTGAAGCTTTCTTT
CASSREAVLNTEAFF
>TRBD1|TRBJ1-5|TRBV19|.
TGTGCCAGTAGTGTCGGACAGGCCCAAGATCAGCCCCAGCATTTT
CASSVGQAQDQPQHF
>.|TRBJ2-1|TRBV20-1|.
TGCAGTGTAGCAAGAAACAATGAGCAGTTCTTC
CSVARNNEQFF
>.|TRBJ1-3|TRBV19|.
TGTGCCAGTAGTGTGAGCTCTGGAAACACCATATATTTT
CASSVSSGNTIYF
>.|TRBJ1-3|TRBV7-2|.
TGTGCCAGTACGGGGGGCAGGGCTGGAAACACCATATATTTT
CASTGGRAGNTIYF
>.|TRBJ2-5|TRBV7-9|.
TGTGCCAGCAGCTCCTATATCCTGACAGTCGGGTCTGGTCGAGAGACCCAGTACTTC
CASSSYILTVGSGRETQYF
>TRBD2|TRBJ2-1|TRBV5-4|.
TGTGCCAGCAACGTCGATAGCGGGAGAATTGAGAATGAGCAGTTCTTC
CASNVDSGRIENEQFF